Shown below are 19 T cell receptor beta chains from a single sample sequenced in a study of cytomegalovirus exposure and HLA in healthy donors. It was with 60 Vbeta and 13 Jbeta primers that the PCR ran. The assay was immunoSEQ multiplex PCR, and TCRdb's table has in-frame clones only and misses some. The repertoire holds approximately 100,000 clones, with roughly 9.1% as singletons. Sample: PBMCs. Every receptor here comes from a man in his forties in good health and CMV-seropositive.

This clone was observed a handful of times. The chain has TRBV6-4 and TRBJ2-3; 8 nucleotides agree with TRBD2. V was pared by 3 bases and J by 8 bases, with 10 bases of the junction left unmatched. The CDR3 runs 15 residues. CDR1 and CDR2 from the germline V gene are MRHNA and SNTAGT. The DNA of the CDR3 is TGTGCCAGCAGTGAGAGTTCGGGAGGGTTTGGTACGCAGTATTTT. Translating it yields CASSESSGGFGTQYF.

This clone appeared a few times. The chain joins TRBV15 to TRBJ2-7; D might be TRBD2 (6 bases). Per germline, CDR1 LNHNV and CDR2 YYDKDF (reference sequence). The V and J ends lost 0 bases and 7 bases respectively, with 13 bases between them. CDR3 length: 14 amino acids. CDR3: CATSRDREAGEQYF. CDR3 in DNA: TGTGCCACCAGCAGAGATCGAGAGGCGGGGGAGCAGTACTTC.

This clone appeared a few times. The gene calls are TRBV25-1 and TRBJ2-2; 7 bases match TRBD2. Germline trimming cut 1 base from V and 0 bases from J; bases unmatched to any gene: 2. Germline loops: CDR1 MGHDK, CDR2 SYGVNS. This CDR3 contains 16 residues. The CDR3 loop reads CASSESGLANTGELFF. CDR3 bases: TGTGCCAGCAGTGAATCAGGACTAGCGAACACCGGGGAGCTGTTTTTT.

The table lists this clone with a few counts. The chain couples TRBV9 to TRBJ2-2; D might be TRBD1 (6 bases). The germline V gene has CDR1 SGDLS and CDR2 YYNGEE. Deletions cut 6 bases from V and 6 bases from J, with 9 bases between. The CDR3 has 12 amino acids. The CDR3 DNA is TGTGCCAGCAACAGGGTGGCCGGGGAGCTGTTTTTT. Its translation: CASNRVAGELFF.

This clone was counted a few times. The chain employs TRBV10-3 and TRBJ2-5; 7 nucleotides agree with TRBD2. Trimming took 2 bases from V and 1 from J; bases not matched to a gene: 7. Germline values: CDR1 ENHRY, CDR2 SYGVKD. The CDR3 extends over 16 amino acids. CDR3 amino acids: CAISEVTSRLQETQYF. The CDR3 DNA sequence: TGTGCCATCAGTGAGGTGACTAGCAGACTCCAAGAGACCCAGTACTTC.

The chain joins TRBV6-1 to TRBJ1-3; D not certain. Germline V gene data show CDR1 as MNHNS and CDR2 as SASEGT. The ends were cut back, 7 bases at V and 1 base at J, with 8 bases in the middle. The length of the CDR3 is 13 residues. The CDR3 region is CASNAGSGNTIYF. The CDR3, as DNA: TGTGCCAGCAACGCCGGGTCTGGAAACACCATATATTTT.

There are a few counts of this clone. The chain is built from TRBV5-8 and TRBJ1-2, with D hard to call. CDR3 size: 14 residues. V lost 0 bases to trimming and J lost 8 bases, with 14 bases between them. Per the germline V gene, CDR1 is SGHTS and CDR2 is YDEGEE. The CDR3 DNA sequence: TGTGCCAGCAGCTTGGGAAGGGAGACTTTCGGCTACACCTTC. This encodes CASSLGRETFGYTF.

The chain links TRBV30 to TRBJ2-6; D may be TRBD1 (6 bases). Germline-derived CDR1 and CDR2 are GTSNPN and SVGIG (reference sequence). The CDR3 is 14 residues long. Trimming left V 4 bases short and J 0 bases short, with 7 bases between. The CDR3 loop reads CAWKQGSGANVLTF. The DNA for the CDR3 is TGTGCCTGGAAACAGGGCTCTGGGGCCAACGTCCTGACTTTC.

The rearrangement links TRBV14 to TRBJ2-2, with a possible D match to TRBD1 (6 bases). Germline CDR1 is SGHDN and CDR2 is FVKESK. The CDR3 spans 14 residues. The V end lost 5 bases, the J end lost 6 bases, and 13 bases lay between the germline ends. CDR3 loop: CASSYTGRPGELFF. CDR3 sequence (DNA): TGTGCCAGCAGCTACACAGGGCGTCCCGGGGAGCTGTTTTTT. The whole variable domain, remainder taken from reference TRBV14 and TRBJ2-2, is EAGVTQFPSHSVIEKGQTVTLRCDPISGHDNLYWYRRVMGKEIKFLLHFVKESKQDESGMPNNRFLAERTGGTYSTLKVQPAELEDSGVYFCASSYTGRPGELFFGEGSRLTVL.

The chain couples TRBV5-1 to TRBJ1-3, with D uncertain. The CDR3 extends over 14 amino acids. The germline V gene encodes CDR1 SGHRS and CDR2 YFSETQ. Between the trimmed V and J ends, which lost 2 bases and 5 bases, there was a span of 11 bases. In DNA, the CDR3 is TGCGCCAGCAGCTTTGGTCAGGAAAGAAACACCATATATTTT. Protein: CASSFGQERNTIYF.

The rearrangement uses TRBV10-3 and TRBJ2-3; 8 bases are a match to TRBD2. Per the germline V gene, CDR1 is ENHRY and CDR2 is SYGVKD. CDR3 length: 14 residues. V gave up 8 bases and J gave up 4 bases; unmatched junction bases: 8. The CDR3 region is CAIGGLVLADTQYF. CDR3 DNA sequence: TGTGCCATCGGGGGACTAGTGCTAGCAGATACGCAGTATTTT.

The gene calls are TRBV4-1 and TRBJ2-5, with D unclear. The CDR3 has 12 residues. V gave up 3 bases and J gave up 9 bases, with 11 bases separating them. Germline CDR1 and CDR2: MGHRA and YSYEKL. The CDR3 nucleotides are TGCGCCAGCAGCCATCCCGAACTCCCCCAGTACTTC. Translation gives CASSHPELPQYF.

In its sample, this clone was seen a few times. The genes are TRBV9 and TRBJ2-7; D unclear. Germline CDR1 SGDLS, CDR2 YYNGEE. Between the trimmed V and J ends, which lost 0 bases and 0 bases, there was a span of 10 bases. CDR3 size: 15 residues. The CDR3 protein is CASSVAARGSYEQYF. Here the CDR3 DNA reads TGTGCCAGCAGCGTAGCGGCTAGAGGCTCCTACGAGCAGTACTTC.

V usage is TRBV19 and J usage is TRBJ1-1; weak D call: TRBD1 (6 bases). V was pared by 1 base and J by 11 bases, with 11 bases between. The CDR3 is 12 amino acids. CDR1 is LNHDA and CDR2 is SQIVND in the germline V gene (reference sequence). CDR3 sequence: CASSIARGSAFF. CDR3 DNA: TGTGCCAGTAGTATAGCGAGGGGGTCCGCTTTCTTT.

This clone has only a few counts. V is TRBV7-2 and J is TRBJ1-2, with 7 bases that match TRBD1. Germline CDR1 reads SGHTA; CDR2 reads FQGNSA. V gave up 3 bases and J gave up 4 bases; unmatched junction bases: 8. This CDR3 has 15 residues. The DNA for the CDR3 is TGTGCCAGCAGCTTGACCGGGACAGATCCCTATGGCTACACCTTC. Its translation: CASSLTGTDPYGYTF.

The sample holds a few counts of this clone. The chain has TRBV5-1 and TRBJ1-1, with a possible D match to TRBD1 (6 bases). This CDR3 region has 12 residues. The V end was cut by 5 bases, the J end by 5 bases, with 10 bases between. The germline gives CDR1 SGHRS, CDR2 YFSETQ. Here the CDR3 DNA reads TGCGCCAGCAGGGGGGCGAGTACTGAAGCTTTCTTT. This translates into CASRGASTEAFF.

This clone has only one observation. The chain uses TRBV21-1 and TRBJ2-5; the D call in the table, TRBD2, was not verified against the DNA. TRBV21-1 is a pseudogene locus. The CDR3 is made up of 9 amino acids. The CDR3 is CATGETQYF. DNA for the CDR3: TGTGCAACCGGAGAGACCCAGTACTTC.

This chain joins TRBV4-1 and TRBJ1-2; perhaps TRBD1 as D (6 bases). CDR1 is MGHRA, CDR2 YSYEKL, per germline. The germline V and J ends were trimmed by 2 bases and 6 bases, with 10 bases remaining between them. CDR3 length equals 13 residues. Written as DNA, the CDR3 is TGCGCCAGCAGCCAACCAAACAGGGATGGCTACACCTTC. Translating it yields CASSQPNRDGYTF.

This clone has a handful of counts. The V call is TRBV11-2, the J call TRBJ1-4; a weak D match, TRBD1 (5 bases). Deletions cut 3 bases from V and 7 bases from J, with 21 bases between. CDR3 length equals 17 residues. CDR1 SGHAT and CDR2 FQNNGV come from the germline V gene. The chain's CDR3 is CASSFSRYSGMREKLFF. The CDR3 bases are TGTGCCAGCAGCTTTTCCAGATATTCAGGGATGCGTGAAAAACTGTTTTTT.